This T cell receptor beta chain appears in the sequencing data of a study of T cells in Graves' hyperthyroidism and ophthalmopathy. The CDR3 is made up of 14 amino acids. Germline CDR1 LNHDA, CDR2 SQIVND (reference sequence). V was trimmed by 6 bases and J by 1 base, leaving 10 bases between them. This clonotype was detected only once. Its specificity is unknown. TCR beta CDR3 regions were amplified from RNA. HTBI primers were employed in a first-round RT-PCR of the TCR CDR3. TCRdb independently ran MiXCR on the multiplex PCR reads; one entry per CDR3 protein. The sample shows 490,000 or so distinct CDR3 sequences, 20% of them seen only once. Study conclusions and caveats: Median prediction lead before ophthalmopathy onset was roughly 6 months with the model. A model built on 13 V-J features separated ophthalmopathy from stable hyperthyroidism.

The sequence came from a man in his forties or fifties with Graves' ophthalmopathy. The specimen sequenced was blood. The genes are TRBV19 and TRBJ1-3; D is undetermined. The CDR3 DNA reads as TGTGCCAGTAGGACTTCACGGTCTGGAAACACCATATATTTT. Its translation is CASRTSRSGNTIYF.